These 18 T cell receptor beta chains share one sample of origin, sequenced in a study of cytomegalovirus exposure and HLA in healthy donors. The PCR employed 60 Vbeta primers together with 13 Jbeta primers. Sequencing used immunoSEQ multiplex PCR; TCRdb keeps in-frame clones, though not all of them. Of 200,000 or so clones detected, approximately 81% appear once; the ten largest clones hold around 3%. Sample: PBMCs. The receptors originated from a man aged 25-40 years in good health and CMV-seronegative.

This clone was observed a handful of times. The rearrangement uses TRBV25-1 and TRBJ1-2; D perhaps matches TRBD1 (5 bases). CDR3 length equals 14 residues. Trimming removed 1 base from V and 4 bases from J, with 10 bases in between. Germline assignment: CDR1 MGHDK and CDR2 SYGVNS. In nucleotides, the CDR3 is TGTGCCAGCAGTGAATCGGTCAGGGCCTATGGCTACACCTTC. Protein product: CASSESVRAYGYTF.

In this sample, this clone turned up a few times. The CDR3 reads CASIRQGPTEAFF. For the CDR3, the DNA is TGTGCCAGCATCCGACAGGGCCCAACTGAAGCTTTCTTT. This rearrangement joins TRBV28 to TRBJ1-1; 7 positions agree with TRBD1. V lost 7 bases to trimming and J lost 5 bases; unmatched junction nucleotides: 7. Germline lookup yields CDR1 MDHEN and CDR2 SYDVKM. This CDR3 has 13 amino acids.

As to this clone: An end of the junction differs from the germline gene, which may be a read error. This sequence joins TRBV9 and TRBJ2-7, with TRBD2 identical over 12 bases. The germline gives CDR1 SGDLS, CDR2 YYNGEE. The CDR3 covers 14 residues. The CDR3 DNA sequence: TGTGTCAGCAGCCGTGGACTAGCGGGGTACGAGCAGTACTTC. Protein product: CVSSRGLAGYEQYF. Together with reference TRBV9 and TRBJ2-7, the CDR3 gives the full variable domain: DSGVTQTPKHLITATGQRVTLRCSPRSGDLSVYWYQQSLDQGLQFLIQYYNGEERAKGNILERFSAQQFPDLHSELNLSSLELGDSALYFCVSSRGLAGYEQYFGPGTRLTVT.

CDR3 amino acids: CASSLPPRSPLHF. CDR3 sequence (DNA): TGTGCCAGCAGCCTACCCCCCAGGTCACCCCTCCACTTT. The chain recombines TRBV11-2 with TRBJ1-6; no clear D gene. V shed 5 bases and J shed 10 bases, with 12 bases lying between them. CDR1 is SGHAT and CDR2 is FQNNGV in the germline V gene. The CDR3 is 13 amino acids.

V usage is TRBV11-3 and J usage is TRBJ2-7; TRBD1 matches at 7 bases. Germline V gene data show CDR1 as SGHNT and CDR2 as YENEEA. CDR3 length: 15 residues. The trim removed 6 bases at V and 6 bases at J, leaving 14 bases unmatched. The CDR3 DNA reads TGTGCCAGCAGTATTGGGACAGTGGGTAATTCCGAGCAGTACTTC. This codes for CASSIGTVGNSEQYF.

The chain uses TRBV11-2 and TRBJ2-3; tentatively, D is TRBD1 (6 bases). CDR1 and CDR2 from the germline V gene are SGHAT and FQNNGV. With 3 bases removed from V and 2 bases from J, the gap between germline ends came to 18 bases. CDR3 length equals 17 residues. DNA of the CDR3: TGTGCCAGCAGCTTTGCCCGAGGGGGACACCTCACAGATACGCAGTATTTT. This encodes CASSFARGGHLTDTQYF.

V usage is TRBV27 and J usage is TRBJ1-1; D perhaps matches TRBD1 (5 bases). Germline-derived CDR1 and CDR2 are MNHEY and SMNVEV (reference sequence). Trimming pared 2 bases from V and 0 bases from J, leaving 13 bases between. The CDR3 loop spans 16 amino acids. CDR3 loop: CASSLMGSRVNTEAFF. Written as DNA, the CDR3 is TGTGCCAGCAGTTTAATGGGTAGCAGGGTGAACACTGAAGCTTTCTTT.

The J gene is TRBJ1-4, the V gene TRBV7-9, with unresolved D. CDR3 size: 16 residues. Deletions cut 0 bases from V and 3 bases from J, with 11 bases between. Germline V CDR1 and CDR2: SEHNR, FQNEAQ (reference sequence). The CDR3 coding sequence is TGTGCCAGCAGCTTAGCGGCGGGGATCCCTAATGAAAAACTGTTTTTT. As protein: CASSLAAGIPNEKLFF. The whole variable domain, filled in from reference TRBV7-9 and TRBJ1-4, reads DTGVSQNPRHKITKRGQNVTFRCDPISEHNRLYWYRQTLGQGPEFLTYFQNEAQLEKSRLLSDRFSAERPKGSFSTLEIQRTEQGDSAMYLCASSLAAGIPNEKLFFGSGTQLSVL.

The chain links TRBV6-1 to TRBJ1-2, with 9 bases that match TRBD1. After removal of 2 bases from V and 7 bases from J, the junction contained 5 bases not matched to a gene. This CDR3 has 14 amino acids. The germline CDR1 and CDR2 sequences are MNHNS and SASEGT. The CDR3 sequence: CASSERDREGGYTF. DNA of the CDR3: TGTGCCAGCAGTGAACGGGACAGGGAGGGTGGCTACACCTTC.

V usage is TRBV9 and J usage is TRBJ2-1; D may be TRBD2 (6 bases). The CDR3 sequence is 13 residues long. Germline lookup yields CDR1 SGDLS and CDR2 YYNGEE. The V end was cut by 0 bases, the J end by 10 bases, with 11 bases between. The CDR3 sequence: CASSVVSGGEQFF. CDR3 sequence (DNA): TGTGCCAGCAGCGTAGTAAGCGGAGGGGAGCAGTTCTTC.

This clone was counted a few times. The chain joins TRBV6-1 to TRBJ1-2; 7 nucleotides match TRBD1. Trimming removed 3 bases from V and 7 bases from J; junction bases left unmatched: 11. The CDR3 sequence is 15 residues long. Germline V gene lookup returns CDR1 MNHNS and CDR2 SASEGT. The CDR3 DNA reads TGTGCCAGCAGTGAGTCCGGGACAGTTTCGCGTGGCTACACCTTC. Translation: CASSESGTVSRGYTF.

This chain links TRBV4-3 with TRBJ2-1; 10 positions agree with TRBD2. Trimming at V came to 1 base and at J to 9 bases, leaving 9 bases not matched to a gene. This CDR3 is 16 amino acids long. Germline-derived CDR1 and CDR2 are LGHNA and YSLEER. CDR3 sequence reads: CASSQGIAGGEGEQFF. CDR3 DNA: TGCGCCAGCAGCCAAGGCATAGCGGGGGGCGAAGGTGAGCAGTTCTTC.

The chain is built from TRBV7-9 and TRBJ2-3; 7 nucleotides line up with TRBD2. The CDR3 is 18 residues long. Germline-derived CDR1 and CDR2 are SEHNR and FQNEAQ (reference sequence). V shed 4 bases and J 2 bases; nucleotides not matched to a gene: 15. In nucleotides, the CDR3 is TGTGCCAGCAGCTCCCCCGGGGCTAGCGGCCCTATCACAGATACGCAGTATTTT. This sequence encodes CASSSPGASGPITDTQYF. Filled out from reference TRBV7-9 and TRBJ2-3, the complete variable domain reads DTGVSQNPRHKITKRGQNVTFRCDPISEHNRLYWYRQTLGQGPEFLTYFQNEAQLEKSRLLSDRFSAERPKGSFSTLEIQRTEQGDSAMYLCASSSPGASGPITDTQYFGPGTRLTVL.

The genes are TRBV20-1 and TRBJ1-1, with 7 bases fitting TRBD1. The germline CDR1 and CDR2 sequences are DFQATT and SNEGSKA (reference sequence). Trimming cost V 5 bases and J 14 bases; bases outside gene matches: 8. The CDR3 has 10 amino acids. The CDR3 reads CSAVDREYFF. The CDR3 nucleotides read TGCAGTGCTGTAGACAGGGAGTACTTCTTT.

The V gene is TRBV5-1, the J gene TRBJ1-1, with D perhaps TRBD1 (5 bases). Germline CDR1 reads SGHRS; CDR2 reads YFSETQ. The CDR3 has 15 residues. Trimming removed 0 bases at V and 3 bases at J, with 12 bases between. The CDR3 spells CASSLEGVYDTEAFF. The DNA of the CDR3 is TGCGCCAGCAGCTTGGAAGGGGTCTATGACACTGAAGCTTTCTTT.

This chain connects TRBV5-1 to TRBJ1-2; TRBD1 matches at 11 bases. Germline-derived CDR1 and CDR2 are SGHRS and YFSETQ. The trim removed 4 bases at V and 7 bases at J, leaving 6 bases unmatched. This CDR3 has 14 amino acids. CDR3 in amino acids: CASSRGQGALGYTF. The CDR3, as DNA: TGCGCCAGCAGCCGCGGACAGGGGGCGCTTGGCTACACCTTC.

The V call is TRBV28, the J call TRBJ1-2, with TRBD1 as a possible D gene (5 bases). Trimming cost V 2 bases and J 0 bases, with 10 bases left between them. Germline CDR1 reads MDHEN; CDR2 reads SYDVKM. This CDR3 region has 15 residues. CDR3 in amino acids: CASSLGAAANYGYTF. The CDR3 coding sequence is TGTGCCAGCAGTTTAGGGGCAGCAGCTAACTATGGCTACACCTTC.

The chain uses TRBV28 and TRBJ2-3; the D gene is possibly TRBD2 (5 bases). The CDR3 totals 13 residues. The V end lost 3 bases, the J end lost 2 bases, and 6 bases lay between the germline ends. Per germline, CDR1 MDHEN and CDR2 SYDVKM. CDR3 in amino acids: CASSFDYTDTQYF. CDR3 nucleotides: TGTGCCAGCAGTTTCGACTACACAGATACGCAGTATTTT.